The 7 T cell receptor beta chains below all came from one sample that was sequenced in a study of cytomegalovirus exposure and HLA in healthy donors (dated by TCRdb to 2016 to 2017). The method was the immunoSEQ multiplex PCR assay. A mixture of 60 forward primers for TCR Vbeta segments and 13 reverse primers for TCR Jbeta segments was used in the multiplex PCR. TCRdb mirrors the immuneACCESS table, restricted to in-frame sequences. Some clones are absent from its copies; in checked studies, under half trace to an unresolved V gene, and the reason for the others is unknown. Across this sample there are around 170,000 clones, with approximately 88% seen only once. The ten most abundant clones make up over 2% of the sample. The source material was PBMCs. All receptors derive from a woman in her forties or fifties in good health and CMV-seropositive.

The V gene is TRBV5-6, the J gene TRBJ1-5; TRBD1 agrees at 7 bases. CDR1 is SGHDT, CDR2 YYEEEE, per germline. The CDR3 is 18 residues long. The junction had 18 bases not matched to a gene; V was cut back by 4 bases and J by 5 bases. The CDR3 spells CASSQQGIGKYPDQPQHF. The CDR3 DNA reads as TGTGCCAGCAGCCAACAGGGGATTGGGAAATATCCTGATCAGCCCCAGCATTTT.

The V and J genes are TRBV30 and TRBJ2-7; D perhaps matches TRBD2 (6 bases). CDR3 length equals 11 residues. Trimming pared 8 bases from V and 4 bases from J, leaving 12 bases between. The germline V gene has CDR1 GTSNPN and CDR2 SVGIG (reference sequence). The CDR3 is CAVGGGYEQYF. CDR3 nucleotides: TGTGCCGTGGGGGGTGGGTACGAGCAGTACTTC. The variable domain in full, completed from reference TRBV30 and TRBJ2-7, reads SQTIHQWPATLVQPVGSPLSLECTVEGTSNPNLYWYRQAAGRGLQLLFYSVGIGQISSEVPQNLSASRPQDRQFILSSKKLLLSDSGFYLCAVGGGYEQYFGPGTRLTVT.

V is TRBV5-5 and J is TRBJ1-2, with TRBD1 as a possible D gene (5 bases). V shed 6 bases and J shed 4 bases, with 19 bases lying between them. Germline V lookup: CDR1 SGHKS, CDR2 YYEKEE (reference sequence). This CDR3 has 15 residues. CDR3 sequence reads: CASIPQVQATYGYTF. DNA of the CDR3: TGTGCCAGCATCCCACAGGTCCAGGCTACCTATGGCTACACCTTC.

The chain uses TRBV4-1 and TRBJ2-7, with D possibly matching TRBD2 (5 bases). This CDR3 has 13 amino acids. Germline CDR1 is MGHRA and CDR2 is YSYEKL. V dropped 6 bases and J dropped 7 bases, with 16 bases sitting between them. CDR3 sequence: CASSPGLPGEQYF. The CDR3 DNA sequence: TGCGCCAGCAGTCCTGGACTCCCTGGGGAGCAGTACTTC.

The gene calls are TRBV6-1 and TRBJ2-2; TRBD1 might be the D (6 bases). Between the trimmed V and J ends, which lost 4 bases and 0 bases, there was a span of 15 bases. The V gene's germline CDR1 is MNHNS and CDR2 SASEGT. The CDR3 extends over 17 amino acids. The CDR3 DNA follows: TGTGCCAGCAGTGCGCCCGACGGGACACCGAACACCGGGGAGCTGTTTTTT. This codes for CASSAPDGTPNTGELFF.

The chain employs TRBV9 and TRBJ2-7; 7 bases agree with TRBD2. This CDR3 comprises 13 residues. Germline-derived CDR1 and CDR2 are SGDLS and YYNGEE. V gave up 3 bases and J gave up 4 bases; unmatched junction bases: 4. CDR3 nucleotide sequence: TGTGCCAGCAGCGGGGGGGGACCGTACGAGCAGTACTTC. Amino acid sequence: CASSGGGPYEQYF. Using reference TRBV9 and TRBJ2-7 for the parts outside the CDR3, the full variable domain is DSGVTQTPKHLITATGQRVTLRCSPRSGDLSVYWYQQSLDQGLQFLIQYYNGEERAKGNILERFSAQQFPDLHSELNLSSLELGDSALYFCASSGGGPYEQYFGPGTRLTVT.

V is TRBV2 and J is TRBJ2-2; TRBD2 matches 14 bases. The CDR3 has 17 amino acids. V trimming: 6 bases; J trimming: 2 bases; junction bases outside the gene matches: 5. Germline CDR1 and CDR2: SNHLY and FYNNEI. The CDR3 region is CASSPTSGGVNTGELFF. The DNA of the CDR3 is TGTGCCAGCAGCCCGACTAGCGGGGGGGTCAACACCGGGGAGCTGTTTTTT.